These 32 T cell receptor beta chains share one sample of origin, sequenced in a study of blood T cell repertoires in COVID-19. Measured with immunoSEQ multiplex PCR; TCRdb has only the in-frame clones, and not every one. Of about 200,000 clones listed, roughly four fifths are singletons. Sequencing input: peripheral blood. The receptors here all came from a woman in her thirties or forties with acute or convalescent COVID-19.

The chain employs TRBV27 and TRBJ2-3; TRBD2 is a possible D gene (5 bases). Germline lookup yields CDR1 MNHEY and CDR2 SMNVEV (reference sequence). Trimming stripped 6 bases from V and 4 bases from J, with 14 bases between. The CDR3 consists of 14 residues. As DNA, the CDR3 is TGTGCCAGCAGCCCCTGGAGGATGGCAGATACGCAGTATTTT. Residues: CASSPWRMADTQYF.

The chain uses TRBV19 and TRBJ1-2; D gene unclear. The V gene lost 3 bases and the J gene lost 5 bases, with 16 bases spanning the gap. CDR1 is LNHDA, CDR2 SQIVND, per germline (reference sequence). The CDR3 length is 15 residues. Here the CDR3 DNA reads TGTGCCAGTAGTATGGGCGACAACAGAGGGTATGGCTACACCTTC. Its protein is CASSMGDNRGYGYTF.

V usage is TRBV5-1 and J usage is TRBJ2-7; 10 positions agree with TRBD1. The CDR3 covers 14 residues. The trim removed 4 bases at V and 1 base at J, leaving 2 bases unmatched. The germline V gene has CDR1 SGHRS and CDR2 YFSETQ. The CDR3 coding sequence is TGCGCCAGCAGCCAGGACAGGGGGTCCTACGAGCAGTACTTC. It yields the protein CASSQDRGSYEQYF. The whole variable domain, remainder taken from reference TRBV5-1 and TRBJ2-7, is KAGVTQTPRYLIKTRGQQVTLSCSPISGHRSVSWYQQTPGQGLQFLFEYFSETQRNKGNFPGRFSGRQFSNSRSEMNVSTLELGDSALYLCASSQDRGSYEQYFGPGTRLTVT.

The J gene is TRBJ2-3, the V gene TRBV28, with TRBD1 matching 8 bases. The V and J ends lost 8 bases and 0 bases, in that order; junction bases with no gene match: 1. The length of the CDR3 is 13 residues. Germline V gene data show CDR1 as MDHEN and CDR2 as SYDVKM. The CDR3: CASGDRSTDTQYF. The CDR3 DNA reads as TGTGCCAGCGGGGACAGGAGCACAGATACGCAGTATTTT.

The J gene is TRBJ1-2, the V gene TRBV12-3 or TRBV12-4; no firm D call. The CDR3 runs 13 residues. V was trimmed by 5 bases and J by 0 bases, leaving 7 bases between them. The DNA of the CDR3 is TGTGCCAGCAGTACCGGGACTAACTATGGCTACACCTTC. Translating it yields CASSTGTNYGYTF.

This sequence joins TRBV14 and TRBJ2-7; possibly TRBD2 for D (6 bases). CDR1 is SGHDN, CDR2 FVKESK, per germline. V lost 4 bases to trimming and J lost 0 bases, with 25 bases between them. CDR3 length: 19 residues. CDR3 region: CASSPSPREPNPPSYEQYF. In DNA form, the CDR3 reads TGTGCCAGCAGCCCGTCGCCCCGGGAGCCAAACCCGCCCTCCTACGAGCAGTACTTC.

V and J are TRBV19 and TRBJ1-6; 7 positions agree with TRBD1. CDR3 length: 15 residues. Germline V gene sequence: CDR1 LNHDA, CDR2 SQIVND (reference sequence). With V trimmed by 5 bases and J by 7 bases, 8 bases remained unmatched. CDR3 coding DNA: TGTGCCAGTAGTCTACGGGGACAGAGAAATTCACCCCTCCACTTT. It yields the protein CASSLRGQRNSPLHF.

This chain connects TRBV7-8 to TRBJ1-5, with a tentative D call TRBD1 (6 bases). CDR1 and CDR2 from the germline V gene are SGHVS and FQNEAQ. V was shortened by 2 bases and J by 6 bases, with 20 bases between the two germline ends. This CDR3 has 17 residues. The CDR3 DNA is TGTGCCAGCAGCTTAATCGGGACTACAGGGTCGGCTCAGCCCCAGCATTTT. Amino acid sequence: CASSLIGTTGSAQPQHF.

The chain employs TRBV4-1 and TRBJ2-7, with 7 bases lining up with TRBD1. After removal of 6 bases from V and 3 bases from J, the junction contained 11 bases not matched to a gene. The germline CDR1 and CDR2 sequences are MGHRA and YSYEKL. The CDR3 is 15 residues long. The CDR3 loop is CASSPQDRLDYEQYF. CDR3 in DNA: TGCGCCAGCAGTCCTCAGGACAGGCTAGACTACGAGCAGTACTTC.

The chain uses TRBV6-5 and TRBJ1-1; no clear D gene. Germline V gene data show CDR1 as MNHEY and CDR2 as SVGAGI. The V end lost 5 bases, the J end lost 4 bases, and 11 bases lay between the germline ends. This CDR3 spans 13 amino acids. CDR3 region: CASSRERGTEAFF. The CDR3 DNA follows: TGTGCCAGCAGTAGGGAACGGGGCACTGAAGCTTTCTTT.

The genes are TRBV4-3 and TRBJ2-7; weak D call: TRBD1 (6 bases). V was clipped by 3 bases and J by 3 bases, with 9 bases between them. The CDR3 is 13 residues long. Looked up from germline, CDR1 is LGHNA and CDR2 is YSLEER. The DNA of the CDR3 is TGCGCCAGCAGCCAGGACAGAAGCTACGAGCAGTACTTC. Translating gives CASSQDRSYEQYF.

This sequence joins TRBV5-5 and TRBJ1-5; weak D call: TRBD1 (5 bases). The length of the CDR3 is 15 residues. V lost 0 bases and J lost 3, with 10 bases in between. Germline V gene lookup returns CDR1 SGHKS and CDR2 YYEKEE (reference sequence). The CDR3 is CASSLDRGYNQPQHF. The DNA of the CDR3 is TGTGCCAGCAGCTTGGACCGGGGGTACAATCAGCCCCAGCATTTT.

The rearrangement joins TRBV12-3 or TRBV12-4 to TRBJ2-3; tentatively, D is TRBD2 (5 bases). Trimming removed 6 bases at V and 6 bases at J, with 10 bases between. This CDR3 has 12 residues. Written as DNA, the CDR3 is TGTGCCAGCAGCCGGTCGGGGGATACGCAGTATTTT. This encodes CASSRSGDTQYF.

This chain links TRBV5-6 with TRBJ2-6; 11 bases are shared with TRBD1. The V and J ends lost 0 bases and 0 bases, in that order; junction bases with no gene match: 5. Germline V gene lookup returns CDR1 SGHDT and CDR2 YYEEEE. This CDR3 has 19 residues. The CDR3 DNA reads TGTGCCAGCAGCTTGGTTTCGGGACAGGGGGACTCTGGGGCCAACGTCCTGACTTTC. Protein product: CASSLVSGQGDSGANVLTF.

The chain has TRBV4-1 and TRBJ1-2, with 7 bases fitting TRBD1. The CDR3 runs 15 residues. V lost 0 bases to trimming and J lost 5 bases; unmatched junction nucleotides: 6. The germline V gene encodes CDR1 MGHRA and CDR2 YSYEKL. The CDR3 DNA reads TGCGCCAGCAGCCAAGACCCGGGACAGCCTTATGGCTACACCTTC. This codes for CASSQDPGQPYGYTF.

This chain connects TRBV10-2 to TRBJ1-1; no firm D call. Germline CDR1 reads WSHSY; CDR2 reads SAAADI. The ends were cut back, 1 base at V and 0 bases at J, with 9 bases in the middle. The CDR3 is 15 amino acids. Here the CDR3 reads CASSEFGSLNTEAFF. As DNA, the CDR3 is TGCGCCAGCAGTGAGTTTGGCAGTTTGAACACTGAAGCTTTCTTT.

The genes are TRBV19 and TRBJ1-3, with D tentatively TRBD1 (6 bases). CDR1 is LNHDA and CDR2 is SQIVND in the germline V gene (reference sequence). The CDR3 runs to 16 residues. V was cut by 8 bases and J by 0 bases, with 17 bases left in between. The CDR3 DNA reads as TGTGCCAGTTCCCTCTTATACAGGGCCTCTGGAAACACCATATATTTT. This encodes CASSLLYRASGNTIYF.

The chain recombines TRBV15 with TRBJ2-4; tentative D call: TRBD1 (6 bases). Germline V lookup: CDR1 LNHNV, CDR2 YYDKDF (reference sequence). Trimming took off 4 bases at V and 1 base at J, with 14 bases between the two ends. This CDR3 has 16 amino acids. The CDR3 sequence: CATSNWDTGAKNIQYF. The CDR3 bases are TGTGCCACCAGCAACTGGGATACAGGGGCCAAAAACATTCAGTACTTC. The full variable domain, its missing parts supplied by reference TRBV15 and TRBJ2-4, is DAMVIQNPRYQVTQFGKPVTLSCSQTLNHNVMYWYQQKSSQAPKLLFHYYDKDFNNEADTPDNFQSRRPNTSFCFLDIRSPGLGDTAMYLCATSNWDTGAKNIQYFGAGTRLSVL.

The V call is TRBV7-8, the J call TRBJ1-3; a weak D match, TRBD1 (5 bases). The CDR3 is made up of 17 amino acids. Trimming left V 2 bases short and J 0 bases short, with 14 bases between. Germline V gene lookup returns CDR1 SGHVS and CDR2 FQNEAQ. The CDR3 DNA sequence: TGTGCCAGCAGCTTAAACTTACAGGTGTCCTCTGGAAACACCATATATTTT. Translating it yields CASSLNLQVSSGNTIYF.

V gene TRBV10-1 combines with J gene TRBJ2-1; 8 nucleotides align to TRBD2. Per the germline V gene, CDR1 is WNHNN and CDR2 is SYGVQD (reference sequence). The CDR3 is 15 residues long. Losses at the gene ends were 4 bases for V and 0 bases for J; bases not matched to a gene: 2. DNA for the CDR3: TGCGCCAGCAGTGGACTAGCGACCTCCTACAATGAGCAGTTCTTC. Translation: CASSGLATSYNEQFF.

V is TRBV5-1 and J is TRBJ1-2; 7 nucleotides align to TRBD1. V lost 0 bases and J lost 5; bases outside the gene matches: 4. Per germline, CDR1 SGHRS and CDR2 YFSETQ. The CDR3 spans 14 residues. The CDR3 DNA reads TGCGCCAGCAGCTTGGAGGGACAGAATTATGGCTACACCTTC. This translates into CASSLEGQNYGYTF.

The genes are TRBV11-2 and TRBJ2-3; possible D gene TRBD2, 6 bases. V was trimmed by 5 bases and J by 15 bases, leaving 18 bases between them. This CDR3 contains 12 residues. CDR1 and CDR2 (germline): SGHAT, FQNNGV. The chain's CDR3 is CASSPSGRGFYF. The CDR3 nucleotides read TGTGCCAGCAGCCCCTCCGGCCGGGGGTTCTATTTT.

The chain is built from TRBV21-1 and TRBJ2-7; TRBD1 is the table's D call and was not checked against the DNA. TRBV21-1 is described as a pseudogene. The CDR3 consists of 16 residues. This CDR3 is CASSKACRDRAEEQYF. DNA for the CDR3: TGTGCCAGCAGCAAAGCATGTCGGGACAGGGCAGAGGAGCAGTACTTC.

This clone has a handful of counts. This sequence joins TRBV7-5 and TRBJ1-3; the table's D call TRBD1 went unverified against the DNA. TRBV7-5 is listed as a pseudogene. The CDR3 loop spans 18 amino acids. CDR3: CARSLDVQGRSSGNTIYF. CDR3 in DNA: TGTGCCAGAAGCTTAGACGTCCAGGGGCGTTCATCTGGAAACACCATATATTTT.

The chain joins TRBV3-1 (or the pseudogene TRBV3-2) to TRBJ2-1; possibly TRBD2 for D (6 bases). Germline V gene data show CDR1 as LGHDT and CDR2 as YNNKEL (reference sequence). This CDR3 spans 15 amino acids. With 4 bases removed from V and 3 bases from J, the gap between germline ends came to 13 bases. This CDR3 is CASSRQVADYNEQFF. The CDR3, as DNA: TGTGCCAGCAGCCGTCAGGTAGCGGACTACAATGAGCAGTTCTTC.

This sequence joins TRBV6-6 and TRBJ2-7; TRBD1 is a possible D gene (6 bases). Trimming pared 7 bases from V and 5 bases from J, leaving 18 bases between. Germline V gene sequence: CDR1 MNHNY, CDR2 SVGAGI (reference sequence). The length of the CDR3 is 14 residues. The CDR3 is CASTIRGGSDEQYF. The CDR3 coding sequence is TGTGCCAGCACTATCCGAGGGGGTAGCGACGAGCAGTACTTC.

The rearrangement links TRBV6-5 to TRBJ1-2; tentative D call: TRBD1 (6 bases). Looked up from germline, CDR1 is MNHEY and CDR2 is SVGAGI. CDR3 length: 13 residues. V was clipped by 6 bases and J by 4 bases, with 12 bases between them. CDR3 in DNA: TGTGCCAGCAGACTTACAGGGATCTATGGCTACACCTTC. As protein: CASRLTGIYGYTF.

V usage is TRBV27 and J usage is TRBJ1-1; 9 bases agree with TRBD1. CDR3 size: 17 residues. Trimming cost V 2 bases and J 3 bases; bases outside gene matches: 10. Germline CDR1 is MNHEY and CDR2 is SMNVEV (reference sequence). CDR3 sequence reads: CASSLLYRTGAYTEAFF. CDR3 DNA sequence: TGTGCCAGCAGTTTACTATATAGGACAGGGGCTTACACTGAAGCTTTCTTT.

This sequence joins TRBV7-3 and TRBJ2-1; the match to TRBD2 covers 12 bases. In germline, CDR1 is SGHTA, CDR2 FQGTGA. J gave up 9 bases and V 5 bases, and 8 bases lay outside the gene matches. The length of the CDR3 is 15 residues. The DNA for the CDR3 is TGTGCCAGCAGCCACCCTAGCGGGGGGGCAGCTGAGCAGTTCTTC. Translating it yields CASSHPSGGAAEQFF.

The V gene is TRBV12-3 or TRBV12-4, the J gene TRBJ2-1, with TRBD2 as a possible D gene (5 bases). The CDR3 loop spans 12 amino acids. V was clipped by 5 bases and J by 8 bases, with 10 bases between them. CDR3 DNA sequence: TGTGCCAGCAGTCCGAGAGCGGATGAGCAGTTCTTC. Amino acid sequence: CASSPRADEQFF.

In its sample, this clone was seen a few times. This chain joins TRBV4-3 and TRBJ1-5; D ambiguous. Deletions cut 3 bases from V and 5 bases from J, with 8 bases between. Looked up from germline, CDR1 is LGHNA and CDR2 is YSLEER. This CDR3 contains 13 residues. The CDR3 here is CASSQARYQPQHF. The CDR3 DNA reads TGCGCCAGCAGCCAGGCTCGATATCAGCCCCAGCATTTT.

This chain links TRBV5-1 with TRBJ2-7; a weak D match, TRBD2 (6 bases). The CDR3 runs to 14 residues. Trimming cost V 0 bases and J 4 bases, with 11 bases left between them. CDR1 and CDR2 (germline): SGHRS, YFSETQ. This chain's CDR3 is CASSLAYREYEQYF. CDR3 nucleotides: TGCGCCAGCAGCTTGGCCTATCGGGAGTACGAGCAGTACTTC.